The present T cell receptor (beta chain) was sequenced within a study of technical replicates of blood from several donors. The CDR3 consists of 15 residues. Trimming stripped 2 bases from V and 7 bases from J, with 15 bases between. CDR1 MNHNS and CDR2 SASEGT come from the germline V gene. TCRdb's table, derived via immunoSEQ multiplex PCR, lists solely in-frame clones and lacks some. This table holds 50,000 to 80,000 clones, less than 90% found once. The clonotype originates from a human donor in good health. Some clones in this sample may be carry-over from other donors' samples. The rearrangement joins TRBV6-1 to TRBJ1-3; D is possibly TRBD1 (6 bases). The sample taken for sequencing was PBMCs. CDR3 DNA: TGTGCCAGCAGTGAAATTGTACAGGGAGGGAACACCATATATTTT. It encodes CASSEIVQGGNTIYF.